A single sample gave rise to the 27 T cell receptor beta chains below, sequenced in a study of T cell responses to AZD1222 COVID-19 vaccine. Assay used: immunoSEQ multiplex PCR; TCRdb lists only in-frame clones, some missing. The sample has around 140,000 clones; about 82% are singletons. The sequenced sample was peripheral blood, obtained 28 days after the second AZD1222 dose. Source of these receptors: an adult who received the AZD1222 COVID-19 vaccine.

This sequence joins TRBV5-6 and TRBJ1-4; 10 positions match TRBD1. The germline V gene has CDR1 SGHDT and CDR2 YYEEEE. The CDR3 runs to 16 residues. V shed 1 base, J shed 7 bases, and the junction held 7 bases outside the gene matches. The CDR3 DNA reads TGTGCCAGCAGCTTGACTTCCGGGACAGGGGTTGAAAAACTGTTTTTT. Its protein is CASSLTSGTGVEKLFF.

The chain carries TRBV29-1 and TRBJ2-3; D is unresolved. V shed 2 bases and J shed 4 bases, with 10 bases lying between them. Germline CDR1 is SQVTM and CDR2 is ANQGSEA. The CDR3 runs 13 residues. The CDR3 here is CSVEQLLADTQYF. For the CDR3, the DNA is TGCAGCGTTGAACAGCTATTGGCAGATACGCAGTATTTT.

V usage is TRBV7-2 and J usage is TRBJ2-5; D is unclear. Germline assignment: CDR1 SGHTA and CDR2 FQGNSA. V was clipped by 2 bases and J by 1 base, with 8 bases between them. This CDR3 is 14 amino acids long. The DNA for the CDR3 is TGTGCCAGCAGCTTAAGTCCGGCCCAAGAGACCCAGTACTTC. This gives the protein CASSLSPAQETQYF.

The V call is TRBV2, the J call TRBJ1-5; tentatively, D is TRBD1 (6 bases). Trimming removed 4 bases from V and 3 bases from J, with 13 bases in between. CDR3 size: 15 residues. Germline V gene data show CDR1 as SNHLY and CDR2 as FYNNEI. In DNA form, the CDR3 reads TGTGCCAGCAGTGGGCAGGACAGTTCCAATCAGCCCCAGCATTTT. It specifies CASSGQDSSNQPQHF.

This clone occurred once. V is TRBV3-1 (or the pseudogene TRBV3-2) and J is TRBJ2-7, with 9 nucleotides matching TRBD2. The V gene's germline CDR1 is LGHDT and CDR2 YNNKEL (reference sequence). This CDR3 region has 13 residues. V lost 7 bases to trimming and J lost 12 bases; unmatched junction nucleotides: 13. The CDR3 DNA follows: TGTGCCAGCACAGCTAATAGCGGGAGTTTATCGTACTTC. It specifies CASTANSGSLSYF.

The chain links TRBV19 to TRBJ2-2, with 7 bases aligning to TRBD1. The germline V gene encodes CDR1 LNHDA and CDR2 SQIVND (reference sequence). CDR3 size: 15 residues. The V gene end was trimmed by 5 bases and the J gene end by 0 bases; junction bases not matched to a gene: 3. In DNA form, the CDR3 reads TGTGCCAGTAGTCGAACAGGGGCGAACACCGGGGAGCTGTTTTTT. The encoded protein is CASSRTGANTGELFF. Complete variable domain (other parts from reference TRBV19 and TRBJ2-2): DGGITQSPKYLFRKEGQNVTLSCEQNLNHDAMYWYRQDPGQGLRLIYYSQIVNDFQKGDIAEGYSVSREKKESFPLTVTSAQKNPTAFYLCASSRTGANTGELFFGEGSRLTVL.

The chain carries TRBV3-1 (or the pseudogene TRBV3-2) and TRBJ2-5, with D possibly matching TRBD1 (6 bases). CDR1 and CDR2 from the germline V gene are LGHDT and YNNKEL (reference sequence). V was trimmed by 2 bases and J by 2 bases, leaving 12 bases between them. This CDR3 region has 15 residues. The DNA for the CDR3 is TGTGCCAGCAGCCAAATGGGCAGGGGACAAGAGACCCAGTACTTC. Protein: CASSQMGRGQETQYF.

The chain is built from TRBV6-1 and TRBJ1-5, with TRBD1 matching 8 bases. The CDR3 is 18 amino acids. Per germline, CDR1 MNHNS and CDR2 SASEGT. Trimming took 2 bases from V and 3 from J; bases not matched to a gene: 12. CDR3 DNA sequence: TGTGCCAGCAGTGAACGTATGGGGGCAGGGGGCGTCAATCAGCCCCAGCATTTT. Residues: CASSERMGAGGVNQPQHF.

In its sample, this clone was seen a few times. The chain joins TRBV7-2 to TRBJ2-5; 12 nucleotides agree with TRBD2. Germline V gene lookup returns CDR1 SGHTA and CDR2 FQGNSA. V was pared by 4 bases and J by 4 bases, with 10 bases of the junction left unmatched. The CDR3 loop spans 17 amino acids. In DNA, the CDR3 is TGTGCCAGCAGCTCACGGACTAGCGGGATATTCGGAGAGACCCAGTACTTC. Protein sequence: CASSSRTSGIFGETQYF.

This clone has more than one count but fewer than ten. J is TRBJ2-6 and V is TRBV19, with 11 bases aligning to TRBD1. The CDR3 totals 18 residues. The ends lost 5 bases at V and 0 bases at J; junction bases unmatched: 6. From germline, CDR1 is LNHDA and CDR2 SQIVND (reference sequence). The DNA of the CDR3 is TGTGCCAGTAGTGACGGACAGGGGGCATTCTCTGGGGCCAACGTCCTGACTTTC. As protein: CASSDGQGAFSGANVLTF. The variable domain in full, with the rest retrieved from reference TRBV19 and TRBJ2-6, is DGGITQSPKYLFRKEGQNVTLSCEQNLNHDAMYWYRQDPGQGLRLIYYSQIVNDFQKGDIAEGYSVSREKKESFPLTVTSAQKNPTAFYLCASSDGQGAFSGANVLTFGAGSRLTVL.

For the CDR3, the DNA is TGCGCCAGCAGTGGGGGAACGGACGGAATTTTCTATGGCTACACCTTC. Translated: CASSGGTDGIFYGYTF. This chain links TRBV10-1 with TRBJ1-2; no clear D. Germline assignment: CDR1 WNHNN and CDR2 SYGVQD (reference sequence). The CDR3 spans 16 residues. V was pared by 4 bases and J by 4 bases, with 19 bases between.

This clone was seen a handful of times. CDR3 region: CASSPTGVNTEAFF. The CDR3 DNA reads TGCGCCAGCAGCCCGACAGGGGTGAACACTGAAGCTTTCTTT. V is TRBV5-1 and J is TRBJ1-1, with 8 bases lining up with TRBD1. CDR1 SGHRS and CDR2 YFSETQ come from the germline V gene. This CDR3 is built from 14 residues. The V and J ends lost 4 bases and 0 bases, in that order; junction bases with no gene match: 2.

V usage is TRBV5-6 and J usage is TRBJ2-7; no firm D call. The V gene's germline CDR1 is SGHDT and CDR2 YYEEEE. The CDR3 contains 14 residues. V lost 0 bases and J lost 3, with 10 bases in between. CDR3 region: CASSLGHLDYEQYF. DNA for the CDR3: TGTGCCAGCAGCTTGGGACACCTGGACTACGAGCAGTACTTC.

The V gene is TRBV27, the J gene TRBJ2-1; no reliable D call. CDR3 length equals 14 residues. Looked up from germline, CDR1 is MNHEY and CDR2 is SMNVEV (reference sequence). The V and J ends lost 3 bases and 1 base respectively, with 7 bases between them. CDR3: CASSLGTSYNEQFF. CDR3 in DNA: TGTGCCAGCAGTTTGGGCACGTCCTACAATGAGCAGTTCTTC.

The CDR3 DNA is TGCAGCGTTTACAGGGGAGACGACGAGCAGTACTTC. Its protein is CSVYRGDDEQYF. The chain uses TRBV29-1 and TRBJ2-7, with TRBD1 identical over 7 bases. CDR1 and CDR2 (germline): SQVTM, ANQGSEA. There are 12 residues in the CDR3. The V gene end was trimmed by 5 bases and the J gene end by 5 bases; junction bases not matched to a gene: 6.

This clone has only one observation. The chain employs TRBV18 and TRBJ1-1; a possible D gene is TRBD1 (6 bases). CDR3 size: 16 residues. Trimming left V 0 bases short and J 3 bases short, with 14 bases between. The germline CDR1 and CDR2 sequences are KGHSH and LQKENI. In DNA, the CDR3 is TGTGCCAGCTCACCACCGGTTGGGGGGCTACACACTGAAGCTTTCTTT. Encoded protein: CASSPPVGGLHTEAFF.

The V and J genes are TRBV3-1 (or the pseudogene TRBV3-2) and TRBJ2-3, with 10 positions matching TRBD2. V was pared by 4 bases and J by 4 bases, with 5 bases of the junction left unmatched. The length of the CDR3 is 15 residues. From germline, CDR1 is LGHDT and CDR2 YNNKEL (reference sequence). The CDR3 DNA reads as TGTGCCAGCAGCCCTAGCGGGAGACGCCCAGATACGCAGTATTTT. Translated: CASSPSGRRPDTQYF.

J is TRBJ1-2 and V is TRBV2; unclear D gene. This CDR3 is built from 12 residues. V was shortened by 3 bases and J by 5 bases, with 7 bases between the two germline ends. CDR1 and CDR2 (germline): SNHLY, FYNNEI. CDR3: CASSEAEYGYTF. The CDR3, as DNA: TGTGCCAGCAGTGAGGCGGAGTATGGCTACACCTTC.

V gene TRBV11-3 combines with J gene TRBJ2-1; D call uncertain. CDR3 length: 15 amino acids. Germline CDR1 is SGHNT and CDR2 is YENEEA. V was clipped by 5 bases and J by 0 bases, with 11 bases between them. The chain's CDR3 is CASSLTQSSYNEQFF. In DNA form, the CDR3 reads TGTGCCAGCAGCCTGACACAGAGCTCCTACAATGAGCAGTTCTTC.

CDR3 nucleotides: TGTGCCAGCAGTGAAACCGGGGATCGGTATGGCTACACCTTC. Its translation is CASSETGDRYGYTF. The rearrangement joins TRBV6-1 to TRBJ1-2; D call uncertain. V gave up 2 bases and J gave up 5 bases, with 12 bases separating them. The CDR3 has 14 residues. Germline values: CDR1 MNHNS, CDR2 SASEGT.

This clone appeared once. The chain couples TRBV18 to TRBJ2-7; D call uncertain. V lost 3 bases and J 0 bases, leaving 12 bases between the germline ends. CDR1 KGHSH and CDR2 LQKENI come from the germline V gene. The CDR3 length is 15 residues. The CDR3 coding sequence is TGTGCCAGCTCACCCCCGAGTAGGAGCTCCTACGAGCAGTACTTC. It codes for CASSPPSRSSYEQYF.

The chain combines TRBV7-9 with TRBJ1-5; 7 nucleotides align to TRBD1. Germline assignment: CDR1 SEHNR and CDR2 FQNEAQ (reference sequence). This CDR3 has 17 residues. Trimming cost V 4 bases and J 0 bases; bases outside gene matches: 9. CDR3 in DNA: TGTGCCAGCAGCTCTATAGGGACAGACTATAGCAATCAGCCCCAGCATTTT. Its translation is CASSSIGTDYSNQPQHF.

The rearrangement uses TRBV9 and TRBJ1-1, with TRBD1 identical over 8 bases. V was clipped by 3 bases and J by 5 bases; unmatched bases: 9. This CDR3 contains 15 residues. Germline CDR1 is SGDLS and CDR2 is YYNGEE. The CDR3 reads CASSGGGQGWTEAFF. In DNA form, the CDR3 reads TGTGCCAGCAGCGGAGGCGGACAGGGTTGGACTGAAGCTTTCTTT.

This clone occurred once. DNA of the CDR3: TGTGCCAGCAGCTTACCGGGACTAGCGGGAGAGGTTGGAGATACGCAGTATTTT. As protein: CASSLPGLAGEVGDTQYF. V usage is TRBV11-2 and J usage is TRBJ2-3, with TRBD2 matching 14 bases. The CDR3 consists of 18 residues. CDR1 is SGHAT and CDR2 is FQNNGV in the germline V gene. V shed 2 bases and J 5 bases; nucleotides not matched to a gene: 9.

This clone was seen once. CDR3 amino acids: CASRINNSPLHF. For the CDR3, the DNA is TGTGCCAGCAGAATAAATAATTCACCCCTCCACTTT. The V call is TRBV28, the J call TRBJ1-6, with unresolved D. Germline values: CDR1 MDHEN, CDR2 SYDVKM. The germline V and J ends were trimmed by 6 bases and 5 bases, with 5 bases remaining between them. The CDR3 covers 12 residues.

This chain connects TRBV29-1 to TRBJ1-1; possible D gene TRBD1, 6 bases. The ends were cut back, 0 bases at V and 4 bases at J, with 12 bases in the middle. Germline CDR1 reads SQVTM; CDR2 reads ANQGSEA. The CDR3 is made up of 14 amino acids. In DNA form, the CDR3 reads TGCAGCGTTGAAGATCCAGGGGTGAGCACTGAAGCTTTCTTT. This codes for CSVEDPGVSTEAFF.

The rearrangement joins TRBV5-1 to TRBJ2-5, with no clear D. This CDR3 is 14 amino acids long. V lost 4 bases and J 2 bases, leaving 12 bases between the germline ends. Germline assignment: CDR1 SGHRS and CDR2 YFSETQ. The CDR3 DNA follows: TGCGCCAGCAGCCTGACAAGCCCTCAAGAGACCCAGTACTTC. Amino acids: CASSLTSPQETQYF. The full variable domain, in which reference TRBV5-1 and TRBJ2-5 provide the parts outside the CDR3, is KAGVTQTPRYLIKTRGQQVTLSCSPISGHRSVSWYQQTPGQGLQFLFEYFSETQRNKGNFPGRFSGRQFSNSRSEMNVSTLELGDSALYLCASSLTSPQETQYFGPGTRLLVL.